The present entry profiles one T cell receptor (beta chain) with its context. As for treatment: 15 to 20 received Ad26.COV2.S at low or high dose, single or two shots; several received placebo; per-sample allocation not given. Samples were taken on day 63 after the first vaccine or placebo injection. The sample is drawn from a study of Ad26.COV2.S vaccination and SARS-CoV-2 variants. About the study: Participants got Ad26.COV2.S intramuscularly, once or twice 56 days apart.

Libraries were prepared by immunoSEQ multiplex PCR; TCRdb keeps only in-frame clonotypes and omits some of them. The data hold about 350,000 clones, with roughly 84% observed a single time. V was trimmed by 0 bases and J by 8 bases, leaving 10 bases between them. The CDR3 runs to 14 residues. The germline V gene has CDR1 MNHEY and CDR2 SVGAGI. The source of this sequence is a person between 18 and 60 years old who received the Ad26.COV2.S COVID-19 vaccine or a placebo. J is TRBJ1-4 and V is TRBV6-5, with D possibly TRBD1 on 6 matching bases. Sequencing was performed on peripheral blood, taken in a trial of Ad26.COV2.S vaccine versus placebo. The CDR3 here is CASSYSQGREKLFF. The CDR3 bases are TGTGCCAGCAGTTACTCACAGGGTAGAGAAAAACTGTTTTTT.